The source of this T cell receptor beta chain is a study of chemoradiotherapy in HPV16-positive cancers. Study-level points and caveats: Candidate HPV-specific clones and E7-related TCR motifs grew in tumor during treatment. The functional HPV-specific definition rests on just a couple of HPV16-positive patients. Better recurrence-free survival went with HPV-responsive T-cell expansion in HPV16-positive patients.

Sequencing was performed with immunoSEQ multiplex PCR; in TCRdb, only in-frame clones are kept and a portion is missing. The sample comprises some 10,000 clones, 80% to 95% of which are singletons, and less than 2% rests with the top ten. Repertoires were sampled repeatedly during chemoradiotherapy. There are 18 residues in the CDR3. Trimming cost V 5 bases and J 0 bases, with 20 bases left between them. The table lists this clone with a count of one. Antigen unknown. The rearrangement uses TRBV6-7 and TRBJ1-3; D is uncertain. TRBV6-7 is labeled an ORF, and its function is uncertain. The clonotype comes from a human donor with HPV-associated anogenital cancer. The sample consisted of blood, taken from a patient who underwent chemoradiotherapy. The CDR3 loop reads CASSRGLRQALSGNTIYF. For the CDR3, the DNA is TGTGCCAGCAGTAGAGGACTTAGGCAGGCACTCTCTGGAAACACCATATATTTT.